This is a list of T cell receptor beta chains from one sample in a study of T cells in tuberculosis. Produced via immunoSEQ multiplex PCR; TCRdb's table is partial and in-frame only. The repertoire holds tens of thousands of clones, with less than 95% as singletons. The sequencing input was PBMCs. The receptors shown here come from a donor under 30 with latent tuberculosis or without tuberculosis infection. Each CDR3 is given with its conserved first and last residue. The order of the fields is V gene, J gene, CDR3 protein.

TRBV27	TRBJ2-1	CASSPPGQKYNEQFF
TRBV7-3	TRBJ2-2	CASSLAVRGELFF
TRBV11-2	TRBJ1-5	CASSHRTGGNQPQHF
TRBV7-6	TRBJ1-2	CASSPGPGGYGYTF
TRBV29-1	TRBJ2-6	CSVVDRAGANVLTF
TRBV7-2	TRBJ2-7	CASSLAYSGGPLTYEQYF
TRBV15	TRBJ1-4	CATSYGTGNNEKLFF
TRBV6-5	TRBJ1-1	CASSRGRTYEAFF
TRBV7-8	TRBJ1-5	CASSFGRVGQPQHF
TRBV7-8	TRBJ2-7	CASRQLPTGFDEQYF
TRBV6-1	TRBJ2-1	CATLGLAGNNEQFF
TRBV9	TRBJ1-2	CASAGGFYTF
TRBV5-6	TRBJ2-3	CASSLGGTGITDTQYF
TRBV7-2	TRBJ1-2	CASSSYDRGYGYTF
TRBV19	TRBJ2-1	CASSIVGTDYNEQFF
TRBV9	TRBJ2-7	CASSPTGAVSHEQYF
TRBV9	TRBJ2-5	CASRPGTSGQETQYF
TRBV7-2	TRBJ2-5	CASSLQVPRVQETQYF
TRBV7-9	TRBJ2-1	CASRGTRSDEQFF
TRBV7-9	TRBJ2-7	CASSLGGLAQYF
TRBV10-2	TRBJ2-5	CASRAIPGQGEETQYF
TRBV2	TRBJ1-1	CASTPTGVDVGTEAFF
TRBV19	TRBJ2-2	CASSDRGDTGELFF
TRBV29-1	TRBJ2-1	CSVDLTGLAEWGEQFF
TRBV10-3	TRBJ2-3	CAIRPDRELSGSATDTQYF
TRBV6-1	TRBJ1-3	CASSEARQGAGNTIYF
TRBV28	TRBJ2-1	CASSSKLPSSYNEQFF
TRBV2	TRBJ1-5	CATHKDSNQPQHF
TRBV9	TRBJ2-5	CASSVGTGEETQYF
TRBV4-2	TRBJ1-4	CASSQDGTGDEKLFF
TRBV28	TRBJ1-2	CASSYMDSTYGYTF
TRBV2	TRBJ1-6	CASSEPGQGSSPLHF
TRBV30	TRBJ1-2	CAWSEAPVGGYTF
TRBV2	TRBJ2-3	CASSEAHWRARGDTQYF
TRBV30	TRBJ1-3	CAWSVGTHRGLGNTIYF
TRBV7-9	TRBJ1-1	CASSSLSGAPNTEAFF
TRBV7-9	TRBJ2-5	CASSLGLAGDETQYF
TRBV4-1	TRBJ2-7	CASSPGQGTYEQYF
TRBV15	TRBJ2-7	CATSRWTSGSYEQYF
TRBV28	TRBJ2-7	CASSFVLTTSYEQYF
TRBV4-1	TRBJ2-2	CASSQGGRGVTGELFF
TRBV27	TRBJ2-7	CASSLGKGGRGRGEQYF
TRBV6-1	TRBJ1-4	CASSEVGGNEKLFF
TRBV7-9	TRBJ1-1	CASSVRDREEGTEAFF
TRBV12-5	TRBJ2-3	CASGLGGTGVGTDTQYF
TRBV30	TRBJ2-4	CAWSVHRTGLRAKNIQYF
TRBV5-8	TRBJ2-1	CASSNPQFNEQFF
TRBV5-1	TRBJ1-1	CASTSTGVNTEAFF